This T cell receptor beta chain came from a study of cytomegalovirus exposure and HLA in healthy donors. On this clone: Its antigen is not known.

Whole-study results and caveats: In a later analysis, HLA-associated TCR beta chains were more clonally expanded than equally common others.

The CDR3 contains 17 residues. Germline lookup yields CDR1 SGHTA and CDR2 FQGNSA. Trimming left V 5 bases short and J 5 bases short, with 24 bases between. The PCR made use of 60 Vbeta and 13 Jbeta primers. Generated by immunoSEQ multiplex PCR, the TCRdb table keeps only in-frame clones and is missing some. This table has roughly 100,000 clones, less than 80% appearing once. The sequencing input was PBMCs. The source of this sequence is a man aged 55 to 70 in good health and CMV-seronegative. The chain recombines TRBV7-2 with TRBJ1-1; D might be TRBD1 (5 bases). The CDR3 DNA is TGTGCCAGCAGCCGTTTTCTCGGGGGGGGTGGTGGGACTGAAGCTTTCTTT. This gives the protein CASSRFLGGGGGTEAFF.